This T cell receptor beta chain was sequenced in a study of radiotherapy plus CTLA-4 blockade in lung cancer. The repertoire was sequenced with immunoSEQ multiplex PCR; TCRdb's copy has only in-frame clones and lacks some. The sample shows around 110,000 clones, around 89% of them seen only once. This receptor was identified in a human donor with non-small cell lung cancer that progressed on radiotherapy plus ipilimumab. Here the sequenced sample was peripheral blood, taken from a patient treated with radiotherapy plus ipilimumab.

The CDR3 here is CASSIGRSGSGRETQYF. DNA of the CDR3: TGTGCCAGTAGTATCGGTAGGAGCGGGAGTGGTCGGGAGACCCAGTACTTC. The J gene is TRBJ2-5, the V gene TRBV19; 8 bases align to TRBD2. The germline V gene encodes CDR1 LNHDA and CDR2 SQIVND (reference sequence). The CDR3 covers 17 residues. V dropped 3 bases and J dropped 5; count of bases not matched to a gene: 14.